This TCR beta chain was observed in a study of T cells in Graves' hyperthyroidism and ophthalmopathy. The study, taken as a whole, reports: In the blood, most expanded thyroid clonotypes above 0.001 appeared as well.

A remark on this clonotype: Its specificity is not known.

This CDR3 is 16 amino acids long. Trimming cost V 4 bases and J 3 bases, with 19 bases left between them. Germline values: CDR1 SGHAT, CDR2 FQNNGV. It was RNA transcripts that yielded the amplified TCR beta CDR3 regions. HTBI primers drove first-round RT-PCR of the TCR CDR3. TCRdb processed the multiplex PCR reads anew with MiXCR; each CDR3 protein has one entry. The sample includes 250,000 to 300,000 distinct CDR3 sequences, about an eighth of them seen just once. The chain carries TRBV11-2 and TRBJ2-7; the D gene could be TRBD1 or TRBD2 (5 bases each). This TCR derives from a woman in her thirties with Graves' hyperthyroidism that later progressed to Graves' ophthalmopathy. The sequencing sample was made of blood. The CDR3 sequence is CASSSVTGRMSYEQYF. In nucleotides, the CDR3 is TGTGCCAGCAGCTCCGTGACGGGACGGATGAGCTACGAGCAGTACTTC.